The clone carrying this T cell receptor (beta chain) is medium-sized. The target antigen is unknown. Germline V gene sequence: CDR1 DFQATT, CDR2 SNEGSKA (reference sequence). V was pared by 2 bases and J by 7 bases, with 4 bases of the junction left unmatched. This CDR3 has 12 amino acids. Study findings and constraints: Greatest tumor Treg TCR overlap was with tumor naive CD4+ cells. Whole repertoires were not studied in the larger cohort, only one V-J beta rearrangement.

Full-length variable regions came from constant-region reverse primers plus semi-nested Nested Universal Primer A PCR. TCRdb reanalysed the 5' RACE reads using MiXCR and keeps one entry per CDR3 protein. The sample holds roughly 8,600 distinct CDR3 sequences, 50% to 55% seen once. Memory CD4+ T cells were sorted as CD4+CD45RO+CD25- cells. The clonotype comes from a female donor with breast cancer. The sequencing sample was made of memory CD4+ T cells sorted from a lymph node. Subset noted: memory CD4+ T cells, CD4+CD45RO+CD25-. The rearrangement uses TRBV20-1 and TRBJ1-1, with 7 bases identical to TRBD1. CDR3 DNA: TGCAGTGCTAGATACAGGGGCATTGAAGCTTTCTTT. Its protein is CSARYRGIEAFF.